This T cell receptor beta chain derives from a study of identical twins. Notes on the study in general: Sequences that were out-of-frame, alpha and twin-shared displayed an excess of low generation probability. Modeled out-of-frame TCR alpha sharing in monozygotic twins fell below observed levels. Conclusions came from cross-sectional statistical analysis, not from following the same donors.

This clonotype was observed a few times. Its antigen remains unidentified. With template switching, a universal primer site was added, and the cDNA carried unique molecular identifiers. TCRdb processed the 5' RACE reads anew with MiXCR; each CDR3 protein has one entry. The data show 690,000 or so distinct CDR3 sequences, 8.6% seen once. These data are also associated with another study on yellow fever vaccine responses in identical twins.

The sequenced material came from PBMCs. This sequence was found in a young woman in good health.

The CDR3 nucleotides read TGTGCCAGCAGCGTAGGTGGACAGGCGTACTCCTACGAGCAGTACTTC. Translation gives CASSVGGQAYSYEQYF. The rearrangement links TRBV9 to TRBJ2-7, with TRBD1 identical over 7 bases. V was pared by 0 bases and J by 0 bases, with 6 bases of the junction left unmatched. The CDR3 loop spans 16 amino acids. The germline V gene has CDR1 SGDLS and CDR2 YYNGEE.